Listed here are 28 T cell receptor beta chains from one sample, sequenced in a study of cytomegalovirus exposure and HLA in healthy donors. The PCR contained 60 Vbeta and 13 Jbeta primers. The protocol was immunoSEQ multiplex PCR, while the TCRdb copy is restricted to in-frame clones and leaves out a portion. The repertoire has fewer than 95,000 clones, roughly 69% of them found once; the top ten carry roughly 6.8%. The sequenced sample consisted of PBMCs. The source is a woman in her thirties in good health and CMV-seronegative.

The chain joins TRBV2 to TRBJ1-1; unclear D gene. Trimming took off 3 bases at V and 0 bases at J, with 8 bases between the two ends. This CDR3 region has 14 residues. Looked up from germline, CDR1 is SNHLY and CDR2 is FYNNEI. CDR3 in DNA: TGTGCCAGCAGTGATGGGAGTTTGAACACTGAAGCTTTCTTT. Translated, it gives CASSDGSLNTEAFF.

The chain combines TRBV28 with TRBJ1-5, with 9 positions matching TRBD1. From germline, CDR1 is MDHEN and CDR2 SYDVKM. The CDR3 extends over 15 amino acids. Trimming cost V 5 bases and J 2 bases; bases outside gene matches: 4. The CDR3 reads CASSAGQGGNQPQHF. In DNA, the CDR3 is TGTGCCAGCAGTGCGGGACAGGGCGGCAATCAGCCCCAGCATTTT.

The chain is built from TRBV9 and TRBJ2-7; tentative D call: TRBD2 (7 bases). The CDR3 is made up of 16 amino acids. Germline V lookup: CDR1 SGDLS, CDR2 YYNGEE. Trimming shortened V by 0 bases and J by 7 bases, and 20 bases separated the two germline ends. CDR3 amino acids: CASSVGVGGLPGEQYF. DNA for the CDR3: TGTGCCAGCAGCGTAGGGGTCGGGGGGCTCCCCGGGGAGCAGTACTTC.

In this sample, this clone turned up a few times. The CDR3 sequence is CASSSRTSGHPYEQYF. CDR3 DNA sequence: TGTGCCAGCAGCTCCCGGACTAGCGGGCACCCCTACGAGCAGTACTTC. The chain uses TRBV11-2 and TRBJ2-7; 11 bases agree with TRBD2. V lost 4 bases and J lost 2; bases outside the gene matches: 7. Germline loops: CDR1 SGHAT, CDR2 FQNNGV. The CDR3 totals 16 residues.

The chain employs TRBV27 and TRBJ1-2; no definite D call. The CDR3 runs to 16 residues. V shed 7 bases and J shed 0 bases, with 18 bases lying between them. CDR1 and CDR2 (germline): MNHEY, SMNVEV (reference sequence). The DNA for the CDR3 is TGTGCCAGCAAAGAGCGGAGAACCAAAGCTAACTATGGCTACACCTTC. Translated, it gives CASKERRTKANYGYTF.

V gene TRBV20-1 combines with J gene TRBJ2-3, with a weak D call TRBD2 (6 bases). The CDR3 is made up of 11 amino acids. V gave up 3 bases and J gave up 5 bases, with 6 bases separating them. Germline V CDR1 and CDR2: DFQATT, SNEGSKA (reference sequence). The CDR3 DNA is TGCAGTGCTAGTAGCGGAGATACGCAGTATTTT. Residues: CSASSGDTQYF.

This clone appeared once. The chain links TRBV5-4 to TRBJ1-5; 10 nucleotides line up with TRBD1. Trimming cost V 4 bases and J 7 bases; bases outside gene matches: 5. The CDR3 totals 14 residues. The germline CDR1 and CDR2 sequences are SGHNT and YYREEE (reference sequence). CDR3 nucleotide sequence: TGTGCCAGCAGCCTGGGGACAGGGGTACAGCCCCAGCATTTT. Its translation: CASSLGTGVQPQHF.

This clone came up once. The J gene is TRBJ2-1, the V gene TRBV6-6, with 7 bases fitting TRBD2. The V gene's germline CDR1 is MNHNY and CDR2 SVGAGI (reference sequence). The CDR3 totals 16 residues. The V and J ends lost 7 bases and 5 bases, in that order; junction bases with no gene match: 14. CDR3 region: CASTHGMSGANNEQFF. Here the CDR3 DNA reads TGTGCCAGCACTCACGGGATGAGCGGGGCAAACAATGAGCAGTTCTTC.

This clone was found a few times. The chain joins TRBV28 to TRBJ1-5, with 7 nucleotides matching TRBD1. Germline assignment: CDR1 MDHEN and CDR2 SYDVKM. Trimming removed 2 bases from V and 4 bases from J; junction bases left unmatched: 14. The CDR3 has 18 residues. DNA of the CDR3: TGTGCCAGCAGTTTAGGGATACCAGGGGGGCGCATGAATCAGCCCCAGCATTTT. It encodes CASSLGIPGGRMNQPQHF. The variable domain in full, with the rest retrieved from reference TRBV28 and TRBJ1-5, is DVKVTQSSRYLVKRTGEKVFLECVQDMDHENMFWYRQDPGLGLRLIYFSYDVKMKEKGDIPEGYSVSREKKERFSLILESASTNQTSMYLCASSLGIPGGRMNQPQHFGDGTRLSIL.

Written as DNA, the CDR3 is TGTGCCAGCAGCGAAAGCGGGGGCTCCTACAATGAGCAGTTCTTC. This gives the protein CASSESGGSYNEQFF. V gene TRBV7-3 combines with J gene TRBJ2-1; 8 nucleotides agree with TRBD2. The germline CDR1 and CDR2 sequences are SGHTA and FQGTGA. With 5 bases clipped from V and 0 bases from J, the junction kept 3 bases outside the gene matches. The CDR3 sequence is 15 residues long.

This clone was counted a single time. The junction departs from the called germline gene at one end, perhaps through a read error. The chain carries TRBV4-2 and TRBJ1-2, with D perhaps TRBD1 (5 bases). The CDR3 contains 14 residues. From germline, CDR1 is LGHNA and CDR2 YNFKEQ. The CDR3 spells CASSQDRVGYGYPF. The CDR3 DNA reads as TGTGCCAGCAGCCAAGACAGGGTTGGCTATGGCTACCCCTTC.

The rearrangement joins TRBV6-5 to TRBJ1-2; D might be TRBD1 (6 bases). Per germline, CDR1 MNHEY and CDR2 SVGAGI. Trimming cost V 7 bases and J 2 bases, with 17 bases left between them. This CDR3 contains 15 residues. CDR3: CASITKGGANYGYTF. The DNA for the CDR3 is TGTGCCAGCATTACTAAGGGGGGGGCGAACTATGGCTACACCTTC.

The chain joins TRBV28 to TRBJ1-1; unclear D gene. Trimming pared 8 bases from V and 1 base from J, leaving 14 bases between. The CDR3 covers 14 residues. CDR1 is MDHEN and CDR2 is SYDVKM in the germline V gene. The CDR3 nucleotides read TGTGCCAGCGCCGTGGGAGGAACGAACACTGAAGCTTTCTTT. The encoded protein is CASAVGGTNTEAFF.

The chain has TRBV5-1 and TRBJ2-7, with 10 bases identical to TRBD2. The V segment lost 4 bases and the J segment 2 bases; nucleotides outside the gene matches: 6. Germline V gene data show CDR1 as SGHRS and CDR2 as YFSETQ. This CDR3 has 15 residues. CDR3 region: CASSPQLAGTYEQYF. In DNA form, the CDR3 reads TGCGCCAGCAGCCCACAACTAGCGGGGACCTACGAGCAGTACTTC.

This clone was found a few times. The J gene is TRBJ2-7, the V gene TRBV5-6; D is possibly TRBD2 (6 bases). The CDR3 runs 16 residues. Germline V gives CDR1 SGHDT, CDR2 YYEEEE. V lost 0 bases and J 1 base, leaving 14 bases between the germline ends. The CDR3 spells CASSLGPRGWSYEQYF. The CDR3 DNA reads TGTGCCAGCAGCTTGGGTCCACGGGGGTGGTCCTACGAGCAGTACTTC.

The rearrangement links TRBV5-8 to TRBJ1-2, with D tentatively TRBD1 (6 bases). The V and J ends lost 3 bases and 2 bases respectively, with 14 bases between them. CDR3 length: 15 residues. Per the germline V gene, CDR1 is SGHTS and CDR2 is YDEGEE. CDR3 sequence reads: CASSSNHRENYGYTF. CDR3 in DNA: TGTGCCAGCAGCTCAAACCACAGGGAAAACTATGGCTACACCTTC.

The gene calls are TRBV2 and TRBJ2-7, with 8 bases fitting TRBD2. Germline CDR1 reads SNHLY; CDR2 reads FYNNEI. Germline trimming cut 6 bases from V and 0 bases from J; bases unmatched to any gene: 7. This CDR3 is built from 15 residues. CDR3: CASSLRLASSYEQYF. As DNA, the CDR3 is TGTGCCAGCAGCCTTAGACTAGCGAGCTCCTACGAGCAGTACTTC.

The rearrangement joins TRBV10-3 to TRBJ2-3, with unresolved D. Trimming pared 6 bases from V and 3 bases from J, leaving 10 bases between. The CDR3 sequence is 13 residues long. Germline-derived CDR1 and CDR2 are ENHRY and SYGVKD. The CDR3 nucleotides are TGTGCCATCAGCGAACAGTGGACAGATACGCAGTATTTT. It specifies CAISEQWTDTQYF.

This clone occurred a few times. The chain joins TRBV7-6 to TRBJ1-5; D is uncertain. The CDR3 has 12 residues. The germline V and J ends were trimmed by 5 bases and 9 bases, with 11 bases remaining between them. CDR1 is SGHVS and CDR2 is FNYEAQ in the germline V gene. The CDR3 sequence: CASSPRIGPQHF. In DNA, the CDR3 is TGTGCCAGCAGCCCGCGTATTGGGCCCCAGCATTTT.

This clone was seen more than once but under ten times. CDR3 residues: CASSVGGNTDTQYF. In DNA, the CDR3 is TGTGCCAGCAGTGTGGGGGGTAATACAGATACGCAGTATTTT. The V call is TRBV2, the J call TRBJ2-3, with D perhaps matching TRBD2 (6 bases). The CDR3 covers 14 residues. V shed 4 bases and J shed 3 bases, with 11 bases lying between them. Germline V gene lookup returns CDR1 SNHLY and CDR2 FYNNEI.

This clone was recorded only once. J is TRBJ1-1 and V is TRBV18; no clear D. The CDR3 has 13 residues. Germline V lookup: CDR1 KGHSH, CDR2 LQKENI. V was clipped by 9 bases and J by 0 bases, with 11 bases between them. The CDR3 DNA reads TGTGCCAGTCAGGTACGCATGAACACTGAAGCTTTCTTT. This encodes CASQVRMNTEAFF. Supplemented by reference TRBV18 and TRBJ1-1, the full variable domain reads NAGVMQNPRHLVRRRGQEARLRCSPMKGHSHVYWYRQLPEEGLKFMVYLQKENIIDESGMPKERFSAEFPKEGPSILRIQQVVRGDSAAYFCASQVRMNTEAFFGQGTRLTVV.

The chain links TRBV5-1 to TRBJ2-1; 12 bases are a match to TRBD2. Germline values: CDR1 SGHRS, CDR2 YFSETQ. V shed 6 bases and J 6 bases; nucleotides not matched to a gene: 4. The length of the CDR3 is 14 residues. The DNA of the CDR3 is TGCGCCAGCACACTAGCGGGGGGAACCAATGAGCAGTTCTTC. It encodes CASTLAGGTNEQFF.

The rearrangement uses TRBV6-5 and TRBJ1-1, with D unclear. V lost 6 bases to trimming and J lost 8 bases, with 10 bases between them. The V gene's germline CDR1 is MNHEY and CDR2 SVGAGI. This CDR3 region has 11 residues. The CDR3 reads CASRVRVEAFF. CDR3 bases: TGTGCCAGCAGGGTTCGGGTCGAAGCTTTCTTT.

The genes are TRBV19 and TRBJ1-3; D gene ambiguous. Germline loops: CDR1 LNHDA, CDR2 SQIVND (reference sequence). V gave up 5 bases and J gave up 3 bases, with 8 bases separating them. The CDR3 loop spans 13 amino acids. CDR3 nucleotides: TGTGCCAGTAGTCTCGGGAATGGAAACACCATATATTTT. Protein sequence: CASSLGNGNTIYF.

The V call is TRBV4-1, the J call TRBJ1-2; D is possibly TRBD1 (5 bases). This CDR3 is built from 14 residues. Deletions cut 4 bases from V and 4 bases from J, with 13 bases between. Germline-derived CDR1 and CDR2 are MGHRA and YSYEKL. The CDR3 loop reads CASSPEGAAYGYTF. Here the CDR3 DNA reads TGCGCCAGCAGCCCCGAAGGGGCAGCCTATGGCTACACCTTC.

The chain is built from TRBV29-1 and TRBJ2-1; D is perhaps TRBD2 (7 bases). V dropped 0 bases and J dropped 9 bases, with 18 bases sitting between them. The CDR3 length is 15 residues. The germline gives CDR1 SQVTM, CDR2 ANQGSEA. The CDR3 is CSVEEGAGVPAEQFF. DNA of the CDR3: TGCAGCGTTGAAGAGGGGGCGGGAGTCCCTGCTGAGCAGTTCTTC.

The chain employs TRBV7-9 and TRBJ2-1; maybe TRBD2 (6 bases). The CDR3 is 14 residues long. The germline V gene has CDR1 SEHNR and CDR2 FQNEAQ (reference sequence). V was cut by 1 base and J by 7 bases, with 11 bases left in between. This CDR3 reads CASSLEFRGNEQFF. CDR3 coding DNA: TGTGCCAGCAGCTTAGAATTTCGGGGGAATGAGCAGTTCTTC.

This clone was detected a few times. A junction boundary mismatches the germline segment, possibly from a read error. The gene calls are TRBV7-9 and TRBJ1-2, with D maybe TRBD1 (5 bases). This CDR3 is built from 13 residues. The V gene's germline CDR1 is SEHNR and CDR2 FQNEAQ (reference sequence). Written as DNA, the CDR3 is TGTGCCAGCCGCTTCGTGGGGGGAGATGGCTACACCTTC. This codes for CASRFVGGDGYTF. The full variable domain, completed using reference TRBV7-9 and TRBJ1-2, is DTGVSQNPRHKITKRGQNVTFRCDPISEHNRLYWYRQTLGQGPEFLTYFQNEAQLEKSRLLSDRFSAERPKGSFSTLEIQRTEQGDSAMYLCASRFVGGDGYTFGSGTRLTVV.